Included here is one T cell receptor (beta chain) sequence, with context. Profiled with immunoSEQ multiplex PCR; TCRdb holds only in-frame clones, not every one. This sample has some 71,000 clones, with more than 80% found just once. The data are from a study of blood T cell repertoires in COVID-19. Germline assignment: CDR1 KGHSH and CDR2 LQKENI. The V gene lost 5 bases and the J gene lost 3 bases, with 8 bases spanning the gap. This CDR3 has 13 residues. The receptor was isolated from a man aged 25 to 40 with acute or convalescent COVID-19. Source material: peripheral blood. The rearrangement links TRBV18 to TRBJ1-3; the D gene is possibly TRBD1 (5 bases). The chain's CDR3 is CASSAGLGNTIYF. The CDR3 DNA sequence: TGTGCCAGCTCAGCGGGGCTTGGAAACACCATATATTTT.